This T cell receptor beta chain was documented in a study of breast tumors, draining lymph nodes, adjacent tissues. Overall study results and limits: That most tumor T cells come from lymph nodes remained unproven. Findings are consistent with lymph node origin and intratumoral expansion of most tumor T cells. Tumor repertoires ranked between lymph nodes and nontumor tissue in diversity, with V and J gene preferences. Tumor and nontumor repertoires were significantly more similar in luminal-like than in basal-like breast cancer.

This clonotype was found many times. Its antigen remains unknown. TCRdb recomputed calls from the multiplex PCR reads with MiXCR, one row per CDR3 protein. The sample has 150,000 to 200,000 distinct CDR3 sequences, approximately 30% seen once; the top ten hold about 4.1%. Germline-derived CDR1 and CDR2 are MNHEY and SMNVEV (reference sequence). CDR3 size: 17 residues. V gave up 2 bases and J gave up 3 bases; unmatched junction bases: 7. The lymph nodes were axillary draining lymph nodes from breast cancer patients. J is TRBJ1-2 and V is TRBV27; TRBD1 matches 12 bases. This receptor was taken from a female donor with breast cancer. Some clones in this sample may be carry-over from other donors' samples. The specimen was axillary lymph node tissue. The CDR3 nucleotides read TGTGCCAGCAGTTTAGGTTGGGGGACAGGGGGCGACTATGGCTACACCTTC. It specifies CASSLGWGTGGDYGYTF.